The 5 T cell receptor beta chains reported below all come from one sample, sequenced in a study of T cells in Graves' hyperthyroidism and ophthalmopathy. RNA transcripts were the template for amplifying TCR beta CDR3 regions. The primer set for the first-round RT-PCR of the TCR CDR3 was HTBI. TCRdb recomputed calls from the multiplex PCR reads with MiXCR, one row per CDR3 protein. The sample has hundreds of thousands of distinct CDR3 sequences; less than 30% are singletons. Input material: blood. The receptors originated from a man aged 35 to 55 with Graves' hyperthyroidism that later progressed to Graves' ophthalmopathy.

There are many counts of this clonotype. The chain carries TRBV20-1 and TRBJ2-7; D call uncertain. CDR3 size: 14 residues. Between the trimmed V and J ends, which lost 4 bases and 0 bases, there was a span of 13 bases. Germline V gene lookup returns CDR1 DFQATT and CDR2 SNEGSKA (reference sequence). This CDR3 is CSAINSPISYEQYF. As DNA, the CDR3 is TGCAGTGCTATTAATAGCCCCATCTCCTACGAGCAGTACTTC.

This clonotype was seen repeatedly, ten times or more. For the CDR3, the DNA is TGTGCCAGCAGCTTCGGGGGGGCCGGCACTGAAGCTTTCTTT. This gives the protein CASSFGGAGTEAFF. The chain employs TRBV7-3 and TRBJ1-1; the D gene is possibly TRBD1 (6 bases). This CDR3 comprises 14 residues. The V and J ends lost 3 bases and 4 bases respectively, with 12 bases between them. The V gene's germline CDR1 is SGHTA and CDR2 FQGTGA.

The sample holds many counts of this clonotype. The chain carries TRBV24-1 and TRBJ1-2, with 8 positions matching TRBD1. Looked up from germline, CDR1 is KGHDR and CDR2 is SFDVKD. This CDR3 spans 12 amino acids. With 9 bases clipped from V and 2 bases from J, the junction kept 1 base outside the gene matches. Here the CDR3 DNA reads TGTGCCACCTGGGACAGGAACTATGGCTACACCTTC. Its translation is CATWDRNYGYTF.

This clonotype was detected ten times or more. This chain uses TRBV7-2 with TRBJ2-5, with TRBD2 identical over 8 bases. The CDR3 runs 15 residues. Germline V gene data show CDR1 as SGHTA and CDR2 as FQGNSA. The V segment lost 4 bases and the J segment 5 bases; nucleotides outside the gene matches: 9. CDR3 in DNA: TGTGCCAGCAGCTCAGTAGCGGGGCCCAGTGAGACCCAGTACTTC. Translated: CASSSVAGPSETQYF.

The genes are TRBV30 and TRBJ2-7, with D uncertain. Germline assignment: CDR1 GTSNPN and CDR2 SVGIG (reference sequence). This CDR3 comprises 10 residues. The ends were cut back, 8 bases at V and 2 bases at J, with 7 bases in the middle. CDR3 protein: CAAGPYEQYF. For the CDR3, the DNA is TGTGCCGCTGGGCCCTACGAGCAGTACTTC.